This TCR beta chain was sequenced in a study of a mutant IDH1 vaccine in newly diagnosed glioma. As for the study in general: The sex distribution of treated patients was around 62% male and roughly 38% female, with a mean age of approximately 40 years.

As to this clone: Its antigen is still unknown.

The protocol was immunoSEQ multiplex PCR, while the TCRdb copy is restricted to in-frame clones and leaves out a portion. The sample lists 50,000 to 65,000 clones; 75% to 95% were seen once. V was clipped by 5 bases and J by 1 base; unmatched bases: 3. Germline assignment: CDR1 SEHNR and CDR2 FQNEAQ (reference sequence). The CDR3 runs 15 residues. Sample time point: week 11, during vaccination. One vaccine dose held 300 ug of mutant IDH1 20-mer peptide and came with topical imiquimod. V usage is TRBV7-9 and J usage is TRBJ2-4; 9 nucleotides line up with TRBD2. This receptor was identified in a man in his fifties with glioma. The material was PBMCs, obtained from a glioma patient whose treatment included an IDH1 peptide vaccine. The CDR3 spells CASSQAGGAKNIQYF. CDR3 DNA sequence: TGTGCCAGCAGCCAGGCGGGGGGGGCCAAAAACATTCAGTACTTC.